A single T cell receptor beta chain is shown here with its context. Original handling: Amplification from reference gene primers served as the basis for estimated nucleated cell counts. The table came from immunoSEQ multiplex PCR; TCRdb's copy has only in-frame clones and leaves some out. D and trimming were read from the DNA, whereas the V and J calls and clone size are those reported in that table. The table includes 100,000 to 120,000 clones, about 85% detected once. This sample stems from a study of blood T cell repertoires in COVID-19. The overall study: Both acute and convalescent COVID-19 samples were obtained from the United States, Italy and Spain. Nucleic acid was either cDNA or gDNA, and it came from T cells, B-cell-depleted T cells, or PBMCs.

The CDR3 totals 15 residues. Trimming left V 5 bases short and J 0 bases short, with 11 bases between. Germline CDR1 reads SEHNR; CDR2 reads FQNEAQ (reference sequence). The rearrangement links TRBV7-9 to TRBJ1-5; tentative D call: TRBD1 (6 bases). This sequence was found in a human donor in a cohort sampled during active COVID-19. Material: peripheral blood. Written as DNA, the CDR3 is TGTGCCAGCAGCCCCCCAGGGGTTAGCAATCAGCCCCAGCATTTT. Encoded protein: CASSPPGVSNQPQHF.